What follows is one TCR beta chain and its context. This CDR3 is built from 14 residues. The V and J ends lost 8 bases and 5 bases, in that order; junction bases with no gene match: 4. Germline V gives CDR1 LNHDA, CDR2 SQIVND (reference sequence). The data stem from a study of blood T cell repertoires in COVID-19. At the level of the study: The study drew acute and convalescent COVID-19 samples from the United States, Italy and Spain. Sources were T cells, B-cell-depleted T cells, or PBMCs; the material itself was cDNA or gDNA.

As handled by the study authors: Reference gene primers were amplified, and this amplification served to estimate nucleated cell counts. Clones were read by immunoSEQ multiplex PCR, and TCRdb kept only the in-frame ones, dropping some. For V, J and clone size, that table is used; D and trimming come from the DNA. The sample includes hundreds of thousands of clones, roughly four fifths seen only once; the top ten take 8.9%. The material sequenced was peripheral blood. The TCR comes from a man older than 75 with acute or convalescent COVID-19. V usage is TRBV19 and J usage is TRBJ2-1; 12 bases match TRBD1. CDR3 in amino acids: CASSRDRGHNEQFF. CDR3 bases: TGTGCCAGTTCCCGGGACAGGGGGCACAATGAGCAGTTCTTC.